This entry lists 3 T cell receptor beta chains sequenced from one sample in a study of response to subunit inactivated influenza vaccine. TCRdb independently ran MiXCR on the RT-PCR reads; one entry per CDR3 protein. The sample holds hundreds of thousands of distinct CDR3 sequences, over 9.5% seen once. The starting material was PBMCs from blood, obtained on the day of vaccination. The origin of the receptors is a man aged 50-59 years who received an inactivated influenza vaccine.

This chain joins TRBV10-3 and TRBJ2-5, with D perhaps matching TRBD1 (6 bases). V gave up 4 bases and J gave up 4 bases, with 13 bases separating them. This CDR3 spans 14 amino acids. Per germline, CDR1 ENHRY and CDR2 SYGVKD. CDR3 amino acids: CAISALQGRETQYF. The DNA for the CDR3 is TGTGCCATCAGTGCCTTACAGGGAAGAGAGACCCAGTACTTC.

This sequence joins TRBV3-1 and TRBJ2-3; the match to TRBD2 covers 13 bases. V trimming: 4 bases; J trimming: 3 bases; junction bases outside the gene matches: 4. Germline V gives CDR1 LGHDT, CDR2 YNNKEL (reference sequence). CDR3 length equals 16 residues. DNA for the CDR3: TGTGCCAGCAGCCGGACTAGCGGGGGAGTAACAGATACGCAGTATTTT. This encodes CASSRTSGGVTDTQYF.

This clonotype was observed at least ten times. This chain uses TRBV27 with TRBJ2-7; D unresolved. Looked up from germline, CDR1 is MNHEY and CDR2 is SMNVEV (reference sequence). Trimming cost V 5 bases and J 3 bases, with 14 bases left between them. The CDR3 length is 14 residues. In DNA form, the CDR3 reads TGTGCCAGCAGTGACTTCGGTAGGGACTACGAGCAGTACTTC. It is translated as CASSDFGRDYEQYF.